A single sample is the source of the 25 T cell receptor beta chains below, sequenced in a study of blood T cell repertoires in COVID-19. Data came from immunoSEQ multiplex PCR; TCRdb stores just in-frame clones and leaves some out. The sample carries about 140,000 clones, roughly 84% recorded once. The material sequenced was peripheral blood. These receptors all come from a man aged 25-40 years with COVID-19, enrolled during active disease.

This chain connects TRBV4-1 to TRBJ2-1; unclear D gene. Per the germline V gene, CDR1 is MGHRA and CDR2 is YSYEKL. The V gene lost 0 bases and the J gene lost 10 bases, with 10 bases spanning the gap. The CDR3 is 13 amino acids. In nucleotides, the CDR3 is TGCGCCAGCAGCCAAGAGAATGGCTGGGAGCAGTTCTTC. Amino acids: CASSQENGWEQFF.

This clone was counted only a few times. The V and J genes are TRBV11-3 and TRBJ2-7; 7 nucleotides line up with TRBD1. The CDR3 contains 15 residues. Trimming removed 0 bases from V and 3 bases from J; junction bases left unmatched: 5. Germline loops: CDR1 SGHNT, CDR2 YENEEA. DNA of the CDR3: TGTGCCAGCAGCTTAGATGGACAGGCAAACTACGAGCAGTACTTC. Its translation: CASSLDGQANYEQYF.

The CDR3 protein is CASSYPRGGMGGEQYF. The DNA for the CDR3 is TGTGCCAGCAGTTACCCGCGCGGCGGGATGGGTGGCGAGCAGTACTTC. The chain has TRBV6-2 or TRBV6-3 and TRBJ2-7; D perhaps matches TRBD2 (6 bases). CDR1 and CDR2 (germline): MNHEY, SVGEGT. V lost 2 bases, J lost 6 bases, and 20 bases lay in between. CDR3 length: 16 residues.

This clone has just one count. J is TRBJ2-3 and V is TRBV5-6; D is unclear. Deletions cut 3 bases from V and 10 bases from J, with 12 bases between. There are 12 residues in the CDR3. Per the germline V gene, CDR1 is SGHDT and CDR2 is YYEEEE. The DNA of the CDR3 is TGTGCCAGCAGCTCTCGTTTAGGAGCGCAGTATTTT. Translating gives CASSSRLGAQYF.

The CDR3 region is CASSSVGQSRQPQHF. CDR3 in DNA: TGTGCCAGCAGTTCCGTGGGGCAGTCACGTCAGCCCCAGCATTTT. V gene TRBV6-5 combines with J gene TRBJ1-5; D may be TRBD1 (5 bases). V lost 4 bases to trimming and J lost 6 bases, with 16 bases between them. Germline loops: CDR1 MNHEY, CDR2 SVGAGI. The length of the CDR3 is 15 residues.

The chain recombines TRBV12-3 or TRBV12-4 with TRBJ1-6, with 7 bases identical to TRBD1. The V segment lost 7 bases and the J segment 7 bases; nucleotides outside the gene matches: 4. CDR3 length: 13 residues. The CDR3 DNA reads as TGTGCCAGCAAACAGGGGTTCAATTCACCCCTCCACTTT. Translation: CASKQGFNSPLHF.

The V gene is TRBV19, the J gene TRBJ2-4; TRBD1 might be the D (5 bases). The V gene lost 2 bases and the J gene lost 0 bases, with 17 bases spanning the gap. Germline V gives CDR1 LNHDA, CDR2 SQIVND (reference sequence). This CDR3 region has 18 residues. CDR3 amino acids: CASSIPLGHRLAKNIQYF. The CDR3 nucleotides are TGTGCCAGTAGTATACCCCTAGGACACCGATTAGCCAAAAACATTCAGTACTTC.

The chain has TRBV18 and TRBJ1-1; 11 bases are shared with TRBD1. The germline gives CDR1 KGHSH, CDR2 LQKENI. The CDR3 runs to 16 residues. Germline trimming cut 6 bases from V and 10 bases from J; bases unmatched to any gene: 16. The CDR3: CASSPQGQGEKPLAFF. The DNA of the CDR3 is TGTGCCAGCTCCCCCCAGGGACAGGGGGAGAAACCCTTAGCTTTCTTT.

This chain links TRBV28 with TRBJ2-7; TRBD1 agrees at 8 bases. Germline CDR1 reads MDHEN; CDR2 reads SYDVKM. Losses at the gene ends were 8 bases for V and 9 bases for J; bases not matched to a gene: 12. The CDR3 contains 13 residues. The CDR3 loop reads CASEGTGFMGQYF. In nucleotides, the CDR3 is TGTGCCAGCGAGGGGACAGGCTTTATGGGGCAGTACTTC. Using reference TRBV28 and TRBJ2-7 for the parts outside the CDR3, the full variable domain is DVKVTQSSRYLVKRTGEKVFLECVQDMDHENMFWYRQDPGLGLRLIYFSYDVKMKEKGDIPEGYSVSREKKERFSLILESASTNQTSMYLCASEGTGFMGQYFGPGTRLTVT.

J is TRBJ1-5 and V is TRBV28; D uncertain. This CDR3 contains 15 residues. The germline CDR1 and CDR2 sequences are MDHEN and SYDVKM. V lost 3 bases to trimming and J lost 2 bases, with 11 bases between them. CDR3 protein: CASSFNSLGNQPQHF. CDR3 nucleotide sequence: TGTGCCAGCAGTTTTAACAGTCTGGGCAATCAGCCCCAGCATTTT.

The V gene is TRBV10-3, the J gene TRBJ1-1; D is undetermined. The germline gives CDR1 ENHRY, CDR2 SYGVKD. Trimming removed 6 bases from V and 1 base from J, with 9 bases in between. This CDR3 is 13 amino acids long. As DNA, the CDR3 is TGTGCCATCAGCCCGACTAAGAACACTGAAGCTTTCTTT. This gives the protein CAISPTKNTEAFF.

This chain uses TRBV7-2 with TRBJ2-3, with 10 bases aligning to TRBD1. This CDR3 is built from 15 residues. Trimming cost V 6 bases and J 4 bases; bases outside gene matches: 7. Germline lookup yields CDR1 SGHTA and CDR2 FQGNSA. This CDR3 is CASRGPGQGPDTQYF. DNA for the CDR3: TGTGCCAGCAGGGGACCGGGACAGGGGCCAGATACGCAGTATTTT. The whole variable domain, filled in from reference TRBV7-2 and TRBJ2-3, reads GAGVSQSPSNKVTEKGKDVELRCDPISGHTALYWYRQSLGQGLEFLIYFQGNSAPDKSGLPSDRFSAERTGGSVSTLTIQRTQQEDSAVYLCASRGPGQGPDTQYFGPGTRLTVL.

The chain couples TRBV24-1 to TRBJ2-7, with D possibly TRBD1 on 7 matching bases. Germline-derived CDR1 and CDR2 are KGHDR and SFDVKD. The CDR3 is made up of 14 amino acids. Trimming took 3 bases from V and 6 from J, leaving 14 bases between them. The chain's CDR3 is CATSDRRGAAEQYF. As DNA, the CDR3 is TGTGCCACCAGTGATCGCAGGGGGGCGGCCGAGCAGTACTTC.

Points on this clone: In the same sample, other DNA sequences code for this CDR3. The chain combines TRBV29-1 with TRBJ1-1; D might be TRBD1 (5 bases). Trimming pared 4 bases from V and 1 base from J, leaving 7 bases between. The germline V gene encodes CDR1 SQVTM and CDR2 ANQGSEA. This CDR3 has 12 residues. CDR3 sequence: CSVGTSNTEAFF. DNA of the CDR3: TGCAGCGTTGGGACATCGAACACTGAAGCTTTCTTT.

The rearrangement joins TRBV9 to TRBJ1-4; no clear D gene. CDR3 length: 15 residues. Looked up from germline, CDR1 is SGDLS and CDR2 is YYNGEE. V lost 0 bases, J lost 6 bases, and 12 bases lay in between. The CDR3 loop is CASSVDLRRDEKLFF. In DNA form, the CDR3 reads TGTGCCAGCAGCGTAGATCTCCGTCGGGATGAAAAACTGTTTTTT.

Only one count was recorded for this clone. The V and J genes are TRBV4-1 and TRBJ2-4; a possible D gene is TRBD1 (5 bases). The germline V gene encodes CDR1 MGHRA and CDR2 YSYEKL. The CDR3 is 14 amino acids. Trimming shortened V by 0 bases and J by 9 bases, and 12 bases separated the two germline ends. The CDR3 is CASSQEPGRGIQYF. CDR3 DNA: TGCGCCAGCAGCCAAGAGCCAGGGCGAGGCATTCAGTACTTC.

V gene TRBV5-1 combines with J gene TRBJ2-3, with 9 bases lining up with TRBD2. Trimming at V came to 0 bases and at J to 0 bases, leaving 2 bases not matched to a gene. The CDR3 is made up of 16 amino acids. Germline loops: CDR1 SGHRS, CDR2 YFSETQ. The CDR3, as DNA: TGCGCCAGCAGCTTGGGACTAGCGGTAAGCACAGATACGCAGTATTTT. Encoded protein: CASSLGLAVSTDTQYF.

The sample holds many counts of this clone. The rearrangement uses TRBV2 and TRBJ1-2, with D tentatively TRBD1 (5 bases). Germline V gene data show CDR1 as SNHLY and CDR2 as FYNNEI. V was cut by 7 bases and J by 0 bases, with 12 bases left in between. The length of the CDR3 is 14 residues. CDR3 loop: CASMGGAANYGYTF. The CDR3 nucleotides are TGTGCCAGCATGGGCGGGGCAGCTAACTATGGCTACACCTTC.

The rearrangement joins TRBV4-3 to TRBJ1-3; no definite D call. The CDR3 contains 13 residues. Per germline, CDR1 LGHNA and CDR2 YSLEER. V gave up 0 bases and J gave up 4 bases, with 4 bases separating them. CDR3 bases: TGCGCCAGCAGCCAAGAGCGAGGAAACACCATATATTTT. Translated: CASSQERGNTIYF.

CDR3 sequence (DNA): TGTGCCAGCAGATTACACAGCTCCTACAATGAGCAGTTCTTC. Translated, it gives CASRLHSSYNEQFF. J is TRBJ2-1 and V is TRBV4-2; D gene unclear. In germline, CDR1 is LGHNA, CDR2 YNFKEQ. This CDR3 comprises 14 residues. The V gene lost 6 bases and the J gene lost 0 bases, with 9 bases spanning the gap.

In nucleotides, the CDR3 is TGCAGCGTTCGGGGAGTCTACTTGGCCGGGAGCGGTTACGAGCAGTACTTC. This codes for CSVRGVYLAGSGYEQYF. The chain recombines TRBV29-1 with TRBJ2-7; TRBD2 might be the D (6 bases). The CDR3 totals 17 residues. The germline V and J ends were trimmed by 5 bases and 4 bases, with 27 bases remaining between them. Looked up from germline, CDR1 is SQVTM and CDR2 is ANQGSEA.

V and J are TRBV28 and TRBJ2-7; TRBD2 matches at 10 bases. The trim removed 7 bases at V and 4 bases at J, leaving 10 bases unmatched. Germline assignment: CDR1 MDHEN and CDR2 SYDVKM. CDR3 length: 15 residues. In DNA form, the CDR3 reads TGTGCCAGCAATAAGAAGCGGGAGGGCGGGTACGAGCAGTACTTC. This encodes CASNKKREGGYEQYF.

This clone appeared once. The gene calls are TRBV18 and TRBJ2-5, with D unresolved. Between the trimmed V and J ends, which lost 5 bases and 1 base, there was a span of 8 bases. Germline-derived CDR1 and CDR2 are KGHSH and LQKENI. The CDR3 length is 13 residues. CDR3 protein: CASSSTIQETQYF. The CDR3 DNA reads TGTGCCAGCTCATCAACTATCCAAGAGACCCAGTACTTC.

This chain uses TRBV5-4 with TRBJ2-1; 7 positions agree with TRBD2. The CDR3 is 13 residues long. Trimming removed 2 bases from V and 9 bases from J; junction bases left unmatched: 5. Per germline, CDR1 SGHNT and CDR2 YYREEE (reference sequence). The CDR3 loop is CASSFVGGIEQFF. In DNA, the CDR3 is TGTGCCAGCAGCTTCGTGGGAGGGATTGAGCAGTTCTTC.

The rearrangement links TRBV6-5 to TRBJ1-1, with D tentatively TRBD1 (5 bases). The CDR3 consists of 14 residues. Germline values: CDR1 MNHEY, CDR2 SVGAGI. The V end was cut by 6 bases, the J end by 4 bases, with 15 bases between. DNA of the CDR3: TGTGCCAGCAGGGGGGGACCTCGCGGCACTGAAGCTTTCTTT. It specifies CASRGGPRGTEAFF.